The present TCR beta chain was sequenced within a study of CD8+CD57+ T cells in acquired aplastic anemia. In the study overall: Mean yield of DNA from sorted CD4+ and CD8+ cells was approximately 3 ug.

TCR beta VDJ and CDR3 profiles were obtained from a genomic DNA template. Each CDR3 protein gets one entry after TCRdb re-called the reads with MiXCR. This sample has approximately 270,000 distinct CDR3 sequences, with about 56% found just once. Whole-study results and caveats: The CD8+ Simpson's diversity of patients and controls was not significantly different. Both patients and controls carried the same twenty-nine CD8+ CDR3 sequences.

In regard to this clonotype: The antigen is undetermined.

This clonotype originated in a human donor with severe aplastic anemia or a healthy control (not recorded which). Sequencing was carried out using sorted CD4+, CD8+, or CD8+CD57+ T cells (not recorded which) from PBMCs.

CDR3 bases: TGCGCCAGCAGCTGGCTCGGGGGCCGTGACCAAGAGACCCAGTACTTC. It translates to CASSWLGGRDQETQYF. The gene calls are TRBV5-1 and TRBJ2-5; either TRBD1 or TRBD2 may supply D (6 bases each). The CDR3 is made up of 16 amino acids. The germline CDR1 and CDR2 sequences are SGHRS and YFSETQ. V shed 3 bases and J shed 0 bases, with 15 bases lying between them.